These T cell receptor beta chains were read from a single sample in a study of T-cell reconstitution after alpha-beta-depleted transplantation in children. TCRdb redid the calling of the PCR reads with MiXCR, one entry per CDR3 protein. The table has 230,000 or so distinct CDR3 sequences, approximately 12% seen once. The source material was PBMCs from the stem cell graft donor, sampled from the stem cell graft. The receptor source for this set is a human donor who donated a stem cell graft to a child with acute lymphoblastic leukemia. Both conserved end residues are part of each CDR3. Fields, in order: clone size, V gene, J gene, CDR3 length, D gene, CDR3 DNA, CDR3 protein. D genes are given only for firm matches. Clone size, where shown, is once, few, many, or a class for clones that have expanded.

size: -
V: TRBV27
J: TRBJ2-7
length: 12
D: -
DNA: TGTGCCAGCAGTTTAACAGGGCGCGAGCAGTACTTC
CDR3: CASSLTGREQYF

size: -
V: TRBV13
J: TRBJ1-5
length: 15
D: -
DNA: TGTGCCAGCAGCCATACTCCAGGGGTAGGTCAGCCCCAGCATTTC
CDR3: CASSHTPGVGQPQHF

size: many
V: TRBV27
J: TRBJ2-7
length: 14
D: -
DNA: TGTGCCAGCAGTGTGACAGCCCCCATCTACGAGCAGTACTTC
CDR3: CASSVTAPIYEQYF

size: many
V: TRBV5-6
J: TRBJ1-5
length: 14
D: -
DNA: TGTGCCAGCAGCCTGGGACTCACCAATCAGCCCCAGCATTTT
CDR3: CASSLGLTNQPQHF

size: many
V: TRBV12-3/TRBV12-4
J: TRBJ2-2
length: 14
D: -
DNA: TGTGCCAGCCGATGGTGGGCAAAAACCGGGGAGCTGTTTTTT
CDR3: CASRWWAKTGELFF

size: many
V: TRBV25-1
J: TRBJ1-1
length: 13
D: TRBD1
DNA: TGTGCCAGCATCACCGGGACAGGGACTGAAGCTTTCTTT
CDR3: CASITGTGTEAFF

size: many
V: TRBV7-9
J: TRBJ2-7
length: 14
D: -
DNA: TGTGCCAGCAGCTTACGGGGAGACTCCTACGAGCAGTACTTC
CDR3: CASSLRGDSYEQYF

size: many
V: TRBV9
J: TRBJ1-4
length: 15
D: TRBD1
DNA: TGTGCCAGCAGCAGACAGGGGGCAACTAATGAAAAACTGTTTTTT
CDR3: CASSRQGATNEKLFF

size: many
V: TRBV4-1
J: TRBJ2-1
length: 14
D: -
DNA: TGCGCCAGCAGCCAAGTGGGGGGTTACAATGAGCAGTTCTTC
CDR3: CASSQVGGYNEQFF

size: many
V: TRBV12-3/TRBV12-4
J: TRBJ1-1
length: 17
D: TRBD1
DNA: TGTGCCAGCAGTTTAGTCCCGGGACAGGGACTGAACACTGAAGCTTTCTTT
CDR3: CASSLVPGQGLNTEAFF

size: many
V: TRBV4-3
J: TRBJ2-1
length: 13
D: -
DNA: TGCGCCAGCAGCCAAGATGACGGGGTTGAGCAGTTCTTC
CDR3: CASSQDDGVEQFF

size: many
V: TRBV4-3
J: TRBJ2-1
length: 16
D: -
DNA: TGCGCCAGCAGCCAAGATAAGAGTGGTATAGCGCATGAGCAGTTCTTC
CDR3: CASSQDKSGIAHEQFF

size: many
V: TRBV20-1
J: TRBJ2-2
length: 16
D: TRBD2
DNA: TGCAGTGCCGGACGTAGCGGGGGGGCTTTCACCGGGGAGCTGTTTTTT
CDR3: CSAGRSGGAFTGELFF

size: many
V: TRBV3-1
J: TRBJ2-7
length: 17
D: TRBD1
DNA: TGTGCCAGCAGCCAAGCCGCGACGACAGGGGGATCCTACGAGCAGTACTTC
CDR3: CASSQAATTGGSYEQYF

size: once
V: TRBV28
J: TRBJ2-7
length: 15
D: -
DNA: TGTGCCATGGGCCCGGGACTCCCCTCCGCCTACGAGCAGTACTTC
CDR3: CAMGPGLPSAYEQYF

size: many
V: TRBV28
J: TRBJ2-7
length: 15
D: -
DNA: TGTGCCAGCAGTTTAACCGGACTGTCCTCCTACGAGCAGTACTTC
CDR3: CASSLTGLSSYEQYF

size: -
V: TRBV29-1
J: TRBJ2-7
length: 13
D: TRBD1
DNA: TGCAGCGTTGAAAGGGACAGGGACTCCGAGCAGTACTTC
CDR3: CSVERDRDSEQYF

size: many
V: TRBV20-1
J: TRBJ2-6
length: 13
D: -
DNA: TGCAGTGTGGCGCCTGCTGGGGCCAACGTCCTGACTTTC
CDR3: CSVAPAGANVLTF

size: many
V: TRBV12-3/TRBV12-4
J: TRBJ2-1
length: 14
D: -
DNA: TGTGCCAGCATCGGAGGACAGCCCTTACGGGGGCAGTTCTTC
CDR3: CASIGGQPLRGQFF

size: few
V: TRBV9
J: TRBJ1-2
length: 15
D: -
DNA: TGTGCCAGCAGCGGACGCCGGGACCCCATCCGGAGCTACACCTTC
CDR3: CASSGRRDPIRSYTF

size: many
V: TRBV12-3/TRBV12-4
J: TRBJ2-7
length: 12
D: -
DNA: TGTGCCAGCAGTTTAACAGGGACCGAGCAGTACTTC
CDR3: CASSLTGTEQYF

size: -
V: TRBV7-2
J: TRBJ2-7
length: 15
D: TRBD2
DNA: TGTGCCAGCAGCTTACTAGCGGGAGTGTCCTACGAGCAGTACTTC
CDR3: CASSLLAGVSYEQYF

size: many
V: TRBV5-6
J: TRBJ1-4
length: 15
D: -
DNA: TGTGCCAGCAGCTTGGGGCAGACTTTTTATGAAAAACTGTTTTTT
CDR3: CASSLGQTFYEKLFF

size: few
V: TRBV7-2
J: TRBJ2-7
length: 16
D: TRBD1
DNA: TGTGCCAGCAGCCGCCGACAGGGCAGAATCGGCTACGAGCAGTACTTC
CDR3: CASSRRQGRIGYEQYF

size: many
V: TRBV29-1
J: TRBJ2-5
length: 13
D: -
DNA: TGCAGCGTTCCGAGGGGCATCCAAGAGACCCAGTACTTC
CDR3: CSVPRGIQETQYF

size: many
V: TRBV10-3
J: TRBJ1-1
length: 12
D: -
DNA: TGTGCCATCAGTGAAGGAGGGACTGAAGCTTTCTTT
CDR3: CAISEGGTEAFF

size: many
V: TRBV2
J: TRBJ2-7
length: 12
D: -
DNA: TGTGCCAGCAATCCTTTATCCTACGAGCAGTACTTC
CDR3: CASNPLSYEQYF

size: -
V: TRBV3-1
J: TRBJ2-3
length: 16
D: TRBD1
DNA: TGTGCCAGCAGCCAGAGACAGGGGACTAGCACAGATACGCAGTATTTT
CDR3: CASSQRQGTSTDTQYF

size: few
V: TRBV29-1
J: TRBJ2-1
length: 14
D: -
DNA: TGCAGCGTGGGACACTCCAACTCCTACAATGAGCAGTTCTTC
CDR3: CSVGHSNSYNEQFF

size: many
V: TRBV27
J: TRBJ1-1
length: 15
D: TRBD1
DNA: TGTGCCAGCATACTCTCCCCGACAGGGCACACTGAAGCTTTCTTT
CDR3: CASILSPTGHTEAFF

size: many
V: TRBV5-1
J: TRBJ2-2
length: 15
D: -
DNA: TGCGCCAGCAGCAAGTCGGCGGGTTCCACCGGGGAGCTGTTTTTT
CDR3: CASSKSAGSTGELFF

size: many
V: TRBV20-1
J: TRBJ2-5
length: 15
D: TRBD2
DNA: TGCAGTGCTAGAGATCTTAGCGGGGGCCAAGAGACCCAGTACTTC
CDR3: CSARDLSGGQETQYF

size: many
V: TRBV12-3/TRBV12-4
J: TRBJ2-7
length: 12
D: TRBD2
DNA: TGTGCCAGCAGCCCTAGCGGGCGGGAGCAGTACTTC
CDR3: CASSPSGREQYF

size: many
V: TRBV2
J: TRBJ2-5
length: 16
D: TRBD2
DNA: TGTGCCAGCAGTCGGCGACTAGCGGGAGGTGGGGAGACCCAGTACTTC
CDR3: CASSRRLAGGGETQYF

size: many
V: TRBV6-1
J: TRBJ2-1
length: 16
D: -
DNA: TGTGCCAGCAGTGCGGAGAGGATTCTGGTCCACAATGAGCAGTTCTTC
CDR3: CASSAERILVHNEQFF

size: many
V: TRBV5-1
J: TRBJ2-7
length: 12
D: -
DNA: TGCGCCACCAGGGACAATTCCTACGAGCAGTACTTC
CDR3: CATRDNSYEQYF

size: many
V: TRBV7-2
J: TRBJ2-3
length: 15
D: -
DNA: TGTGCCAGCAGCTTATCAGGGCCGGGAACAGATACGCAGTATTTT
CDR3: CASSLSGPGTDTQYF

size: few
V: TRBV12-3/TRBV12-4
J: TRBJ2-1
length: 16
D: -
DNA: TGTGCCAGCAGTATTCCTTTAGACGGCGCCTACAATGAGCAGTTCTTC
CDR3: CASSIPLDGAYNEQFF

size: few
V: TRBV28
J: TRBJ2-7
length: 17
D: TRBD1
DNA: TGTGCCAGCGGAAACCCGCGACAGGGACCGGGCTCGGAAGAGCAGTACTTC
CDR3: CASGNPRQGPGSEEQYF

size: many
V: TRBV18
J: TRBJ1-3
length: 16
D: -
DNA: TGTGCCAGCTCACCGGACGGCAGTTACTCTGGAAACACCATATATTTT
CDR3: CASSPDGSYSGNTIYF

size: many
V: TRBV29-1
J: TRBJ2-3
length: 18
D: TRBD2
DNA: TGCAGCGCCAGAGGGCGGCTAGCGGGGATTGCTAGCACAGATACGCAGTATTTT
CDR3: CSARGRLAGIASTDTQYF

size: many
V: TRBV7-9
J: TRBJ1-1
length: 15
D: -
DNA: TGTGCCAGCAGCTTAGTTTCCGGGGTTAACACTGAAGCTTTCTTT
CDR3: CASSLVSGVNTEAFF

size: -
V: TRBV4-1
J: TRBJ2-5
length: 16
D: -
DNA: TGCGCCAGCAGCCCTCCGGGAAGGGCTCGACAAGAGACCCAGTACTTC
CDR3: CASSPPGRARQETQYF

size: many
V: TRBV7-9
J: TRBJ2-7
length: 15
D: TRBD2
DNA: TGTGCCAGCAGCCTCCGTACTAGCGGGAGATACGAGCAGTACTTC
CDR3: CASSLRTSGRYEQYF

size: many
V: TRBV7-2
J: TRBJ2-7
length: 14
D: -
DNA: TGTGCCAGCAGGCAGCCCGGGGAGACCTACGAGCAGTACTTC
CDR3: CASRQPGETYEQYF

size: many
V: TRBV6-1
J: TRBJ2-5
length: 15
D: -
DNA: TGTGCCAGCAGCATTAATAAACAGGGCGGAGAGACCCAGTACTTC
CDR3: CASSINKQGGETQYF

size: many
V: TRBV9
J: TRBJ2-1
length: 16
D: -
DNA: TGTGCCAGCAGCGTAGTCGCGGGACCGCGTGGGAATGAGCAGTTCTTC
CDR3: CASSVVAGPRGNEQFF

size: many
V: TRBV18
J: TRBJ1-2
length: 17
D: TRBD1
DNA: TGTGCCAGCTCACCCAGCCGGGACAGAGCTTTTAACTATGGCTACACCTTC
CDR3: CASSPSRDRAFNYGYTF

size: -
V: TRBV5-1
J: TRBJ1-2
length: 15
D: TRBD1
DNA: TGCGCCAGCAGCTATGGACAGGGTCGAAGCTATGGCTACACCTTC
CDR3: CASSYGQGRSYGYTF

size: many
V: TRBV5-1
J: TRBJ2-7
length: 15
D: -
DNA: TGCGCCAGCAGCTTGGAGGGGACGGAGGCCTACGAGCAGTACTTC
CDR3: CASSLEGTEAYEQYF

size: few
V: TRBV15
J: TRBJ1-2
length: 17
D: -
DNA: TGTGCCACCAGCAGAGTACCCCTCGACATCTTTGGCTATGGCTACACCTTC
CDR3: CATSRVPLDIFGYGYTF

size: many
V: TRBV29-1
J: TRBJ2-1
length: 20
D: TRBD2
DNA: TGCAGCGTTACAGTCGGAATGGGGACTAGCGGGGGGAGCTCCTACAATGAGCAGTTCTTC
CDR3: CSVTVGMGTSGGSSYNEQFF